The 18 T cell receptor beta chains below were found in one sample sequenced in a study of CD8 T cells in ankylosing spondylitis. Each CDR3 protein is one row after TCRdb ran MiXCR on the 5' RACE reads. Of under 250,000 distinct CDR3 sequences listed, over 9.5% are singletons. The material sequenced was blood, either unsorted or a sorted T cell fraction (not recorded which). The receptor set was obtained from a male donor with ankylosing spondylitis or in good health (not recorded which).

This clonotype was observed a few times. The gene calls are TRBV2 and TRBJ2-6; D unresolved. The CDR3 length is 15 residues. The germline V gene encodes CDR1 SNHLY and CDR2 FYNNEI. Trimming left V 6 bases short and J 2 bases short, with 11 bases between. The CDR3 nucleotides are TGTGCCAGCAGCCTACAGTCCCCTGGGGCCAACGTCCTGACTTTC. As protein: CASSLQSPGANVLTF.

Remarks on this clonotype: At one end the junction does not follow the germline gene, possibly because of a read error. The chain couples TRBV5-1 to TRBJ2-3, with D hard to call. Germline values: CDR1 SGHRS, CDR2 YFSETQ. The CDR3 totals 11 residues. The CDR3 DNA follows: TGCGCCAGCAACTTGGCAGATACGCAGTATTTT. This codes for CASNLADTQYF.

Note on this clonotype: The junction and the germline gene differ at one end; a read error may be behind it. This chain connects TRBV5-5 to TRBJ2-7, with D perhaps TRBD1 or TRBD2 (5 bases each). The germline V gene has CDR1 SGHKS and CDR2 YYEKEE (reference sequence). The CDR3 runs 13 residues. DNA of the CDR3: TGTGCCATCAGCGCTGGGACGGCTTGGGAGCAGTACTTC. Protein product: CAISAGTAWEQYF.

This clonotype was seen only a few times. The J gene is TRBJ2-3, the V gene TRBV20-1; D is tentatively TRBD1 or TRBD2 (5 bases each). V was trimmed by 5 bases and J by 2 bases, leaving 17 bases between them. The CDR3 totals 15 residues. Germline V gene data show CDR1 as DFQATT and CDR2 as SNEGSKA (reference sequence). The CDR3, as DNA: TGCAGTGCTGCTACACTGGGGACCCTCACAGATACGCAGTATTTT. Its protein is CSAATLGTLTDTQYF.

This clonotype has at least ten counts. The rearrangement joins TRBV5-1 to TRBJ1-1; D is uncertain. The CDR3 has 14 residues. Trimming removed 3 bases from V and 0 bases from J, with 9 bases in between. In germline, CDR1 is SGHRS, CDR2 YFSETQ. The CDR3: CASSSEAMNTEAFF. DNA of the CDR3: TGCGCCAGCAGCTCGGAGGCTATGAACACTGAAGCTTTCTTT.

This clonotype was counted at least ten times. The J gene is TRBJ2-1, the V gene TRBV7-8; no reliable D call. The CDR3 totals 14 residues. CDR1 and CDR2 (germline): SGHVS, FQNEAQ. Trimming shortened V by 0 bases and J by 8 bases, and 11 bases separated the two germline ends. CDR3 in DNA: TGTGCCAGCAGCTTAGCCTCGGACCGGGATGAGCAGTTCTTC. Translated: CASSLASDRDEQFF.

This clonotype was observed many times. The V and J genes are TRBV4-1 and TRBJ1-5, with D possibly being TRBD1 (6 bases). Trimming cost V 0 bases and J 2 bases, with 20 bases left between them. Germline CDR1 reads MGHRA; CDR2 reads YSYEKL. This CDR3 comprises 19 residues. For the CDR3, the DNA is TGCGCCAGCAGCCAAGATTATAGGGGGAAGGGGCATGGCAATCAGCCCCAGCATTTT. Its translation is CASSQDYRGKGHGNQPQHF.

This clonotype came up many times. The rearrangement uses TRBV5-5 and TRBJ2-7; D ambiguous. V was clipped by 3 bases and J by 4 bases, with 8 bases between them. Germline V gene lookup returns CDR1 SGHKS and CDR2 YYEKEE (reference sequence). The CDR3 runs 12 residues. CDR3 in amino acids: CASSSQTYEQYF. CDR3 DNA sequence: TGTGCCAGCAGCTCCCAAACGTACGAGCAGTACTTC.

This clonotype occurred a few times. This chain uses TRBV7-6 with TRBJ2-1; 7 bases line up with TRBD1. V lost 1 base to trimming and J lost 3 bases; unmatched junction nucleotides: 15. Germline loops: CDR1 SGHVS, CDR2 FNYEAQ. This CDR3 is built from 19 residues. CDR3 DNA sequence: TGTGCCAGCAGCTTAGTAGGGGTTTCCGGGACAGAGTTCTACAATGAGCAGTTCTTC. The encoded protein is CASSLVGVSGTEFYNEQFF.

The table lists this clonotype with many counts. J is TRBJ2-3 and V is TRBV5-1, with D possibly being TRBD1 (6 bases). The germline V gene encodes CDR1 SGHRS and CDR2 YFSETQ. CDR3 length: 16 amino acids. V was shortened by 3 bases and J by 3 bases, with 17 bases between the two germline ends. The CDR3 bases are TGCGCCAGCAGCTGGGGGACAACCGGAGGTACAGATACGCAGTATTTT. Translated: CASSWGTTGGTDTQYF.

This clonotype was recorded at least ten times. The chain recombines TRBV5-5 with TRBJ2-5; D is undetermined. Per germline, CDR1 SGHKS and CDR2 YYEKEE (reference sequence). Trimming cost V 4 bases and J 5 bases, with 15 bases left between them. The CDR3 extends over 14 amino acids. In DNA form, the CDR3 reads TGTGCCAGCAGCACCCCTGTAGTGGTGGAGACCCAGTACTTC. It specifies CASSTPVVVETQYF.

This clonotype turned up a few times. The chain links TRBV15 to TRBJ1-1, with D possibly matching TRBD1 (5 bases). This CDR3 is 18 amino acids long. Germline V gives CDR1 LNHNV, CDR2 YYDKDF (reference sequence). Trimming took off 4 bases at V and 5 bases at J, with 26 bases between the two ends. CDR3 sequence (DNA): TGTGCCACCAGCACAGGAAGGAGGGCGGGGCTGGGAGAGACTGAAGCTTTCTTT. Translating gives CATSTGRRAGLGETEAFF.

This clonotype was seen at least ten times. V and J are TRBV12-3 or TRBV12-4 and TRBJ2-1, with a weak D call TRBD2 (6 bases). The CDR3 contains 12 residues. V was pared by 6 bases and J by 15 bases, with 18 bases between. As DNA, the CDR3 is TGTGCCAGCAGCCGGGACTCCCAGGAGGTGTTCTTC. Translated, it gives CASSRDSQEVFF.

This clonotype was picked up many times. This chain uses TRBV7-9 with TRBJ2-7; no definite D call. V was cut by 5 bases and J by 4 bases, with 9 bases left in between. The V gene's germline CDR1 is SEHNR and CDR2 FQNEAQ (reference sequence). This CDR3 has 12 residues. CDR3 protein: CASSHEPYEQYF. DNA of the CDR3: TGTGCCAGCAGCCATGAACCTTACGAGCAGTACTTC.

This clonotype was seen many times. The chain is built from TRBV5-1 and TRBJ2-5, with a weak D call TRBD1 (5 bases). Germline-derived CDR1 and CDR2 are SGHRS and YFSETQ. Trimming pared 2 bases from V and 5 bases from J, leaving 22 bases between. CDR3 length: 17 amino acids. CDR3 DNA: TGCGCCAGCAGCTTCGGGCAGGGTGTAACTTCGAGGGAGACCCAGTACTTC. Translated: CASSFGQGVTSRETQYF.

This clonotype was detected ten times or more. The J gene is TRBJ2-5, the V gene TRBV27; maybe TRBD1 (7 bases). The CDR3 loop spans 14 amino acids. CDR1 and CDR2 from the germline V gene are MNHEY and SMNVEV (reference sequence). Deletions cut 2 bases from V and 5 bases from J, with 12 bases between. DNA for the CDR3: TGTGCCAGCAGTTTACTTCCAGGGGGGGAGACCCAGTACTTC. Residues: CASSLLPGGETQYF.

This clonotype has at least ten counts. This chain links TRBV20-1 with TRBJ2-1; 10 nucleotides line up with TRBD2. This CDR3 is built from 15 residues. After removal of 6 bases from V and 3 bases from J, the junction contained 8 bases not matched to a gene. The germline V gene encodes CDR1 DFQATT and CDR2 SNEGSKA (reference sequence). The CDR3 nucleotides are TGCAGTGCCGGGCACTCTAGCGGGGGCTACAATGAGCAGTTCTTC. It encodes CSAGHSSGGYNEQFF.

This clonotype was recorded many times. The chain is built from TRBV3-1 and TRBJ1-3; D is ambiguous. Looked up from germline, CDR1 is LGHDT and CDR2 is YNNKEL (reference sequence). The CDR3 is 14 amino acids. Trimming took off 6 bases at V and 10 bases at J, with 19 bases between the two ends. The CDR3 DNA is TGTGCCAGCAGAACAACCGGGGAAAGAGGAACCATATATTTT. This encodes CASRTTGERGTIYF.